This T cell receptor beta chain was sequenced for a study of T-cell memory formation after mild COVID-19. With regard to this clonotype: Its antigen is still unknown.

Study-level points and caveats: Researchers found some responding clones in pre-infection memory, a sign that cross-reactive memory joined.

Germline V gene lookup returns CDR1 SGHDT and CDR2 YYEEEE. V was pared by 5 bases and J by 2 bases, with 6 bases of the junction left unmatched. The CDR3 is 16 amino acids. Constant-segment primers served in 5'RACE that generated TCR alpha and TCR beta cDNA libraries bearing sample barcodes and UMIs. TCRdb re-analysed the 5' RACE reads in MiXCR, keeping a single row per CDR3 protein. This sample has around 200,000 distinct CDR3 sequences, with over 20% found just once. The chain couples TRBV5-6 to TRBJ2-1; TRBD2 matches 11 bases. The clonotype comes from an adult woman who had mild COVID-19 (a few samples of this study predate the infection). Cell type and time point are not known. Material for sequencing was PBMCs or a T cell subset sorted from them (not recorded which). The CDR3 DNA reads as TGTGCCAGCAGACCGATAGCGGGGGGGCCCTACAATGAGCAGTTCTTC. This codes for CASRPIAGGPYNEQFF.